This passage covers 5 T cell receptor beta chains from one sample sequenced in a study of regulatory T cells in long-lasting Graves disease. Arm-PCR with iRepertoire HTBI primers amplified the CDR3 regions for these TCR beta libraries. One entry per CDR3 protein, called by TCRdb with MiXCR from the multiplex PCR reads. This table has under 450,000 distinct CDR3 sequences, roughly 17% appearing once. Documented time point: newly diagnosed GD, antithyroid drugs for less than 3 months. PBMC-derived RNA was used for the TCR library. The sample was also reused in another study, on T cells in Graves' hyperthyroidism and ophthalmopathy.

The sample consisted of peripheral blood mononuclear cells (PBMCs), taken at new diagnosis, from a patient treated with antithyroid drugs. All receptors come from a woman under 30 with Graves disease.

V usage is TRBV7-9 and J usage is TRBJ2-7; 9 nucleotides line up with TRBD2. The V gene end was trimmed by 6 bases and the J gene end by 3 bases; junction bases not matched to a gene: 6. The CDR3 sequence is 14 residues long. CDR1 SEHNR and CDR2 FQNEAQ come from the germline V gene (reference sequence). CDR3 in amino acids: CASSPASGIYEQYF. CDR3 bases: TGTGCCAGCAGTCCCGCTAGCGGGATCTACGAGCAGTACTTC.

This chain links TRBV19 with TRBJ1-4; TRBD1 might be the D (5 bases). Trimming cost V 7 bases and J 14 bases, with 35 bases left between them. There are 18 residues in the CDR3. In germline, CDR1 is LNHDA, CDR2 SQIVND (reference sequence). In DNA form, the CDR3 reads TGTGCCAGTAACTTATTGGGGGGAACAGGACGTACCTTAGATCGGCTGTTTTTT. It translates to CASNLLGGTGRTLDRLFF.

This clonotype was seen repeatedly, ten times or more. The chain links TRBV5-1 to TRBJ2-3; 8 bases agree with TRBD1. There are 14 residues in the CDR3. V trimming: 4 bases; J trimming: 6 bases; junction bases outside the gene matches: 7. CDR1 and CDR2 from the germline V gene are SGHRS and YFSETQ. DNA for the CDR3: TGCGCCAGCAGCCCCCGGGGACAGGCGGATACGCAGTATTTT. This sequence encodes CASSPRGQADTQYF.

This clonotype was seen more than once but under ten times. The chain employs TRBV7-9 and TRBJ2-1, with 8 nucleotides matching TRBD1. With V trimmed by 5 bases and J by 2 bases, 11 bases remained unmatched. CDR1 and CDR2 (germline): SEHNR, FQNEAQ (reference sequence). This CDR3 is built from 17 residues. CDR3 amino acids: CASSNPRGRRTYNEQFF. CDR3 bases: TGTGCCAGCAGCAACCCCAGGGGGCGGCGAACCTACAATGAGCAGTTCTTC.

This clonotype was observed a few times. The chain has TRBV6-5 and TRBJ2-5, with a tentative D call TRBD2 (6 bases). The CDR3 consists of 16 residues. Trimming left V 4 bases short and J 2 bases short, with 17 bases between. The germline V gene has CDR1 MNHEY and CDR2 SVGAGI. This chain's CDR3 is CASSSARAGPQETQYF. DNA of the CDR3: TGTGCCAGCAGTTCCGCCCGAGCGGGCCCACAAGAGACCCAGTACTTC.